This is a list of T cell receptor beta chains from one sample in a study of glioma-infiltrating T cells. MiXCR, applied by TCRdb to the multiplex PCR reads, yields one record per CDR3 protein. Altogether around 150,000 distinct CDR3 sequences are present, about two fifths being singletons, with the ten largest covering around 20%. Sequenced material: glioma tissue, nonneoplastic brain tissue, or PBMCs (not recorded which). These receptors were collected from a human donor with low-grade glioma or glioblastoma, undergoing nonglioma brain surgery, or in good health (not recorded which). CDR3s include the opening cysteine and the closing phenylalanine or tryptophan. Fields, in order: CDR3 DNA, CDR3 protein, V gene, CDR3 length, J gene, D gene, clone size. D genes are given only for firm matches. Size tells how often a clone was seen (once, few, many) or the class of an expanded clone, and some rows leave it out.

CDR3 DNA: TGCGCCAGCAGCTCAAGGGAATCCGAGAACACTGAAGCTTTCTTT
CDR3 protein: CASSSRESENTEAFF
V gene: TRBV4-1
CDR3 length: 15
J gene: TRBJ1-1
D gene: -
clone size: -

CDR3 DNA: TGTGCCAGCAGTTACGCAGGGGGGTCCTACGAGCAGTACTTC
CDR3 protein: CASSYAGGSYEQYF
V gene: TRBV6-6
CDR3 length: 14
J gene: TRBJ2-7
D gene: -
clone size: -

CDR3 DNA: TGTGCCAGCAGCTACAAGAACACTGAAGCTTTCTTT
CDR3 protein: CASSYKNTEAFF
V gene: TRBV13
CDR3 length: 12
J gene: TRBJ1-1
D gene: -
clone size: -

CDR3 DNA: TGTGCCAGCAGCTACAGTACAGGGGCCAACGTCCTGACTTTC
CDR3 protein: CASSYSTGANVLTF
V gene: TRBV11-2
CDR3 length: 14
J gene: TRBJ2-6
D gene: -
clone size: -

CDR3 DNA: TGCAGTGCTAAAGATTTCTCCAATAGCAATCAGCCCCAGCATTTT
CDR3 protein: CSAKDFSNSNQPQHF
V gene: TRBV20-1
CDR3 length: 15
J gene: TRBJ1-5
D gene: -
clone size: -

CDR3 DNA: TGTGCCAGCTATGGACTAGCCAACAATGAGCAGTTCTTC
CDR3 protein: CASYGLANNEQFF
V gene: TRBV6-1
CDR3 length: 13
J gene: TRBJ2-1
D gene: TRBD2
clone size: many

CDR3 DNA: TGTGCCAGCAGCCCCCCTCGGACGGTGAACACTGAAGCTTTCTTT
CDR3 protein: CASSPPRTVNTEAFF
V gene: TRBV7-9
CDR3 length: 15
J gene: TRBJ1-1
D gene: -
clone size: once

CDR3 DNA: TGTGCCAGCAGCTTTCACGCTAGCAATCAGCCCCAGCATTTT
CDR3 protein: CASSFHASNQPQHF
V gene: TRBV7-2
CDR3 length: 14
J gene: TRBJ1-5
D gene: -
clone size: -

CDR3 DNA: TGTGCCAGCAGTTTTTCCCTGCAGGTTGGTTCGTTGGATCAGCCCCAGCATTTT
CDR3 protein: CASSFSLQVGSLDQPQHF
V gene: TRBV28
CDR3 length: 18
J gene: TRBJ1-5
D gene: -
clone size: few

CDR3 DNA: TGCAGTGCTAGAGATTCAGGGGGAAAGGTAGAGACCCAGTACTTC
CDR3 protein: CSARDSGGKVETQYF
V gene: TRBV20-1
CDR3 length: 15
J gene: TRBJ2-5
D gene: TRBD1
clone size: -

CDR3 DNA: TGCGCCAGCATGGGGGGGCGGGACACAGATACGCAGTATTTT
CDR3 protein: CASMGGRDTDTQYF
V gene: TRBV4-1
CDR3 length: 14
J gene: TRBJ2-3
D gene: -
clone size: -

CDR3 DNA: TGTGCCATCAGCGGACAGTCAATGAACACTGAAGCTTTCTTT
CDR3 protein: CAISGQSMNTEAFF
V gene: TRBV10-3
CDR3 length: 14
J gene: TRBJ1-1
D gene: -
clone size: few

CDR3 DNA: TGTGCCAGCAGCTTAGCCCGGACAGGGTCCATGAACACTGAAGCTTTCTTT
CDR3 protein: CASSLARTGSMNTEAFF
V gene: TRBV7-2
CDR3 length: 17
J gene: TRBJ1-1
D gene: TRBD1
clone size: -

CDR3 DNA: TGTGCCTGGGACAGGGGCAATCAGCCCCAGCATTTT
CDR3 protein: CAWDRGNQPQHF
V gene: TRBV30
CDR3 length: 12
J gene: TRBJ1-5
D gene: TRBD1
clone size: -

CDR3 DNA: TGTGCCATCAGTGAGTCGATGGCTGAAGCTTTCTTT
CDR3 protein: CAISESMAEAFF
V gene: TRBV10-3
CDR3 length: 12
J gene: TRBJ1-1
D gene: -
clone size: -